This T cell receptor beta chain was recovered during a study of response to subunit inactivated influenza vaccine. Study outcomes and limitations: The study's authors posited that every seasonal influenza vaccination enlists few new T cells.

TCRdb reprocessed the RT-PCR reads with MiXCR, giving one entry per CDR3 protein. The sample has around 250,000 distinct CDR3 sequences, 12% seen once; the top ten hold 7.5% to 10%. CDR3 length: 16 amino acids. V was shortened by 2 bases and J by 9 bases, with 20 bases between the two germline ends. CDR1 is MNHEY, CDR2 SVGEGT, per germline. Remarks on this clonotype: Its antigen is unidentified.

Specimen: non-naive T cells sorted from PBMCs, collected around two weeks before vaccination. The clonotype comes from a man aged 50 or older who received an inactivated influenza vaccine. The chain is built from TRBV6-2 or TRBV6-3 and TRBJ1-5; tentatively, D is TRBD1 (6 bases). This chain's CDR3 is CASSYEDSYTISPQHF. CDR3 in DNA: TGTGCCAGCAGTTACGAGGACAGTTATACCATCTCGCCCCAGCATTTT.